Listed below are T cell receptor beta chains from one sample, sequenced in a study of CD8 T cells in Susac syndrome. TCRdb re-called the immunoSEQ multiplex PCR reads with MiXCR, one entry per CDR3 protein. The repertoire holds under 200,000 distinct CDR3 sequences, approximately 94% seen once, with roughly 0.11% in the top ten. Specimen: CD4+ T cells from PBMCs. The receptor source for this set is a human donor with Susac syndrome. The CDR3 runs from the conserved cysteine through the conserved F or W. A D gene is named only where the DNA matches it firmly. For some rows the clone size is stated as once, few or many, or as a class when expanded; others skip it.

- | TRBJ2-3 | TRBV19 | TRBD2 | CASSKLAGGSTDTQYF | TGTGCCAGTAGTAAGCTAGCGGGGGGATCCACAGATACGCAGTATTTT
- | TRBJ1-1 | TRBV5-5 | - | CASSLDVNRNFNTEAFF | TGTGCCAGCAGCTTGGACGTTAACAGAAATTTTAACACTGAAGCTTTCTTT
- | TRBJ2-1 | TRBV7-3 | TRBD2 | CASSLTLGERGVDEQFF | TGTGCCAGCAGCTTAACGTTGGGCGAGCGGGGTGTGGATGAGCAGTTCTTC
- | TRBJ2-1 | TRBV5-1 | - | CASSSTWGGIYNEQFF | TGCGCCAGCAGCTCGACCTGGGGTGGTATCTACAATGAGCAGTTCTTC
- | TRBJ1-5 | TRBV3-1 | - | CASSQNQGSQPQHF | TGTGCCAGCAGCCAAAACCAGGGATCTCAGCCCCAGCATTTT
- | TRBJ1-6 | TRBV3-1 | - | CASTSDPYSPLHF | TGTGCCAGCACGTCTGACCCCTATTCACCCCTCCACTTT
- | TRBJ2-4 | TRBV18 | TRBD2 | CASSPGGAGNIQYF | TGTGCCAGCTCACCGGGAGGGGCTGGAAACATTCAGTACTTC
- | TRBJ1-1 | TRBV20-1 | - | CSARDDQAIAFF | TGCAGTGCTAGAGATGACCAGGCTATAGCTTTCTTT
- | TRBJ1-6 | TRBV7-9 | - | CASSSRPTGDSPLHF | TGTGCCAGCAGCTCGCGACCGACCGGGGATTCACCCCTCCACTTT
- | TRBJ2-2 | TRBV9 | - | CASSATAKNTGELFF | TGTGCCAGCAGCGCGACAGCTAAGAACACCGGGGAGCTGTTTTTT
few | TRBJ2-1 | TRBV5-1 | - | CASSLLGNEQFF | TGCGCCAGCAGCTTGTTGGGCAATGAGCAGTTCTTC
- | TRBJ1-3 | TRBV7-2 | - | CASSFRGISGNTIYF | TGTGCCAGCAGCTTTCGGGGTATCTCTGGAAACACCATATATTTT
- | TRBJ2-3 | TRBV27 | - | CASRRHGTDTQYF | TGTGCCAGCAGACGACACGGCACAGATACGCAGTATTTT
- | TRBJ2-1 | TRBV20-1 | - | CSARPVYNEQFF | TGCAGTGCTAGACCTGTTTACAATGAGCAGTTCTTC
- | TRBJ1-6 | TRBV6-2/TRBV6-3 | - | CASSYSIPQGWSPLHF | TGTGCCAGCAGTTACTCGATCCCCCAGGGGTGGTCACCCCTCCACTTT
- | TRBJ2-7 | TRBV20-1 | TRBD2 | CSARLAGTGEQYF | TGCAGTGCTCGACTAGCGGGGACGGGAGAGCAGTACTTC
- | TRBJ2-3 | TRBV11-2 | - | CASSLYSPGSATDTQYF | TGTGCCAGCAGCTTATATTCCCCCGGTTCGGCCACAGATACGCAGTATTTT
once | TRBJ1-6 | TRBV3-1 | - | CASSQGDRGGSPLHF | TGTGCCAGCAGCCAAGGCGACCGAGGAGGTTCACCCCTCCACTTT
- | TRBJ2-3 | TRBV7-7 | TRBD1 | CASRGTGDTQYF | TGTGCTAGCAGAGGGACAGGGGATACGCAGTATTTT
- | TRBJ2-7 | TRBV7-2 | - | CASSLVRADYEQYF | TGTGCCAGCAGCTTAGTCAGGGCCGACTACGAGCAGTACTTC
once | TRBJ2-1 | TRBV15 | TRBD1 | CATSRDAGQEKYNEQFF | TGTGCCACCAGCAGAGATGCGGGACAGGAGAAGTACAATGAGCAGTTCTTC
- | TRBJ2-7 | TRBV20-1 | - | CSARANRGEQYF | TGCAGTGCTAGAGCCAATAGGGGCGAGCAGTACTTC
- | TRBJ1-6 | TRBV20-1 | TRBD1 | CSARGTGGFGDNSPLHF | TGCAGTGCTCGTGGAACAGGGGGCTTTGGCGATAATTCACCCCTCCACTTT
- | TRBJ2-1 | TRBV7-9 | - | CASSPVGSSYNEQFF | TGTGCCAGCAGCCCGGTAGGGTCGTCCTACAATGAGCAGTTCTTC
- | TRBJ1-2 | TRBV11-2 | - | CASSLDRPGGGYTF | TGTGCCAGCAGCTTAGATCGCCCCGGAGGAGGCTACACCTTC
- | TRBJ2-1 | TRBV19 | TRBD2 | CASASGTTYNEQFF | TGTGCCAGTGCCTCCGGGACTACGTACAATGAGCAGTTCTTC
- | TRBJ1-6 | TRBV20-1 | - | CSARGDSPLHF | TGCAGTGCTAGAGGGGACTCACCCCTCCACTTT
once | TRBJ1-5 | TRBV20-1 | - | CSAVRDSQPQHF | TGCAGTGCTGTCCGGGACTCCCAGCCCCAGCATTTT
- | TRBJ1-1 | TRBV20-1 | TRBD1 | CSAATDRGAEAFF | TGCAGTGCAGCCACGGACAGGGGGGCTGAAGCTTTCTTT
once | TRBJ1-1 | TRBV7-9 | - | CATTEAFF | TGTGCCACAACTGAAGCTTTCTTT
- | TRBJ2-7 | TRBV11-2 | - | CASSFNYGEQYF | TGTGCCAGCAGCTTCAACTACGGGGAGCAGTACTTC
- | TRBJ2-3 | TRBV20-1 | TRBD2 | CSARERGRDTQYF | TGCAGTGCTAGGGAGCGGGGGCGAGATACGCAGTATTTT
- | TRBJ1-2 | TRBV29-1 | - | CSGGFDYGYTF | TGCAGCGGGGGATTTGACTATGGCTACACCTTC
- | TRBJ2-7 | TRBV20-1 | TRBD1 | CSADRGQGDEQYF | TGCAGTGCCGACCGGGGACAGGGGGATGAGCAGTACTTC
- | TRBJ2-7 | TRBV21-1 | - | CATPYEQYF | TGTGCCACCCCTTACGAGCAGTACTTC
- | TRBJ1-3 | TRBV20-1 | - | CSARRPREGGNTIYF | TGCAGTGCTAGAAGACCTCGGGAGGGCGGAAACACCATATATTTT